This TCR beta chain was recorded in a study of T-cell memory formation after mild COVID-19. Across the whole study: The TCR clusters were mostly specific to one donor.

cDNA libraries for TCR alpha and TCR beta, carrying sample barcodes and UMIs, came from 5'RACE with constant-segment primers. Each CDR3 protein gets one entry after TCRdb re-called the 5' RACE reads with MiXCR. Among a few hundred thousand distinct CDR3 sequences listed, approximately 8.4% were seen once. Germline V CDR1 and CDR2: ENHRY, SYGVKD. The CDR3 totals 14 residues. With V trimmed by 8 bases and J by 5 bases, 11 bases remained unmatched. The chain carries TRBV10-3 and TRBJ2-5, with 7 bases aligning to TRBD2. Sequenced material: PBMCs or a T cell subset sorted from them (not recorded which). This TCR was recovered from a man aged 18 to 35 who had mild COVID-19 (a few samples of this study predate the infection). Cell type and time point are not known. The DNA for the CDR3 is TGTGCCATCGCCCGGGCGGGGGTGGGGGAGACCCAGTACTTC. Translated, it gives CAIARAGVGETQYF.